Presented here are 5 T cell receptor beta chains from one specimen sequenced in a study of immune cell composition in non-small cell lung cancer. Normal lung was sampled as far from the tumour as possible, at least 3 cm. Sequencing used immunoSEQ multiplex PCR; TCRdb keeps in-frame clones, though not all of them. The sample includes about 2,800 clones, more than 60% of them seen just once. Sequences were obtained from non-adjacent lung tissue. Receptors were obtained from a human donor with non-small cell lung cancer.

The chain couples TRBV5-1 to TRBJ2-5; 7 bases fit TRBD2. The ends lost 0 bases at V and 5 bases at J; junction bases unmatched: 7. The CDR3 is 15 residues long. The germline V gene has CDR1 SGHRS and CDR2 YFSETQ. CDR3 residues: CASSLGPGGAETQYF. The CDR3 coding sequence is TGCGCCAGCAGCTTGGGCCCGGGGGGAGCGGAGACCCAGTACTTC.

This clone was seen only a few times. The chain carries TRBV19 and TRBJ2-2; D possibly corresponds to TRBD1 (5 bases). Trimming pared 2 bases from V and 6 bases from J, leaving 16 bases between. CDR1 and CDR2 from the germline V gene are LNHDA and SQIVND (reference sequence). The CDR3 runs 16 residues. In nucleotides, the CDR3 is TGTGCCAGTAGTATATGGGGCGCAAAGTACCCCGGGGAGCTGTTTTTT. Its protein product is CASSIWGAKYPGELFF.

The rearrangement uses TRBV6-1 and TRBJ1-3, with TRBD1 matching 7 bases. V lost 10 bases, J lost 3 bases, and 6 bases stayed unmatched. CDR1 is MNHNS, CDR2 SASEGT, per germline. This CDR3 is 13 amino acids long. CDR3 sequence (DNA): TGTGCCACTGACAGGGCTTTTGGAAACACCATATATTTT. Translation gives CATDRAFGNTIYF.

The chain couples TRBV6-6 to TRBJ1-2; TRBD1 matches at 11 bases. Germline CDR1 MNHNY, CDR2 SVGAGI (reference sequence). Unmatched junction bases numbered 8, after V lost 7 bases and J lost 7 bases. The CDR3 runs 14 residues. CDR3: CASTPGQGARGYTF. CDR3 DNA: TGTGCCAGCACCCCTGGACAGGGGGCGCGTGGCTACACCTTC.

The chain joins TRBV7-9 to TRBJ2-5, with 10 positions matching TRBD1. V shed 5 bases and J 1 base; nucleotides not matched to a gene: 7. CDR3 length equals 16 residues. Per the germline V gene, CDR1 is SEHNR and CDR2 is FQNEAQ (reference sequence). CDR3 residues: CASSTHRDRGQETQYF. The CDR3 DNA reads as TGTGCCAGCAGCACTCACCGGGACAGGGGCCAAGAGACCCAGTACTTC.